Each of the 32 T cell receptor delta chains below was sequenced from the same sample in a study of γδ T cells in repeated Plasmodium falciparum infection. TCRdb processed the multiplex PCR reads again with the CATT caller. This table holds 85,000 to 100,000 delta-chain clones, approximately 0.92% found once. Bulk repertoires came from Vgamma9/Vdelta2+ or Vdelta2-negative gammadelta T cells flow-sorted from PBMC. The sample comprised gamma-delta T cells from blood. All receptors derive from a pool of human donors (malaria-infected and uninfected, not separated).

Worth noting for this clone: This DNA's translation and the protein TCRdb lists, from a much larger clone, do not match at residue 14, likely due to a read error; the protein shown is translated from the DNA. This chain links TRDV1 with TRDJ2, with TRDD2 matching over 9 bases. Germline assignment: CDR1 TSWWSYY and CDR2 QGS. The trim removed 3 bases at V and 4 bases at J, leaving 18 bases unmatched. There are 20 residues in the CDR3. Here the CDR3 reads CALGDTFLLGDPSSTAQLFF. Written as DNA, the CDR3 is TGTGCTCTTGGGGATACCTTCCTACTCGGGGATCCCTCTTCGACAGCACAACTCTTCTTT.

This clone has just a few counts. TCRdb has a much larger clone's protein, which differs at residue 13 from the translation of this DNA, likely because of a read error; what is shown is the protein translated from the DNA. The chain has TRDV1 and TRDJ1; a weak D match, TRDD2 (5 bases). No J gene is reported in TCRdb; it was inferred here by comparing the DNA with germline. The germline V and J ends were trimmed by 1 base and 0 bases, with 24 bases remaining between them. Germline V gene data show CDR1 as TSWWSYY and CDR2 as QGS. This CDR3 contains 20 residues. CDR3 bases: TGTGCTCTTGGGGAACACCCTTCGAAGCGTCCTTCAAATCACACCGATAAACTCATCTTT. This gives the protein CALGEHPSKRPSNHTDKLIF.

With regard to this clone: The protein TCRdb gives is from a much larger clone and does not agree with this DNA's translation at residue 4, likely a read error; the protein shown here comes from the DNA. The chain joins TRDV1 to TRDJ1; possible D gene TRDD3, 5 bases. Germline matching of the DNA provided the J gene here, since TCRdb leaves it blank. The CDR3 runs to 12 residues. Germline CDR1 is TSWWSYY and CDR2 is QGS. Trimming shortened V by 7 bases and J by 0 bases, and 6 bases separated the two germline ends. CDR3 DNA: TGTGCTCTTGATGGGGACACCGATAAACTCATCTTT. Translating it yields CALDGDTDKLIF.

This clone was found many times. This likely reflects a read error, since a far larger clone is one base away. The chain combines TRDV2 with TRDJ1; D possibly corresponds to TRDD1 (5 bases). The CDR3 has 13 residues. V was trimmed by 1 base and J by 3 bases, leaving 8 bases between them. Germline CDR1 reads GEAIGNYY; CDR2 reads EKD. CDR3 sequence: CACDTIGADKLIF. CDR3 bases: TGTGCCTGTGACACAATAGGTGCCGATAAACTCATCTTT.

This clone appeared a few times. The protein held in TCRdb is that of a much larger clone and does not match this DNA's translation at residue 16, likely because of a read error; the protein shown is translated from the DNA. Here the V gene is TRDV2, but the J gene went uncalled; the table calls TRDD3, which could not be checked here. Germline V CDR1 and CDR2: GEAIGNYY, EKD. The CDR3 runs to 18 residues. In nucleotides, the CDR3 is TGTGCCTGTGACACCATCCTGGGGGACCCCCGGTACACCGATAAACACATCTTT. It yields the protein CACDTILGDPRYTDKHIF.

This clone was seen only a few times. A far larger clone is one base from this, pointing to a likely read error. Other DNA variants within this sample encode the same CDR3. The chain couples TRDV2 to TRDJ1; 10 bases are shared with TRDD3. The length of the CDR3 is 17 residues. CDR1 is GEAIGNYY, CDR2 EKD, per germline. With V trimmed by 4 bases and J by 3 bases, 13 bases remained unmatched. The CDR3 nucleotides read TGTGCCTGTGATGGTCCTGTGGGGGGATACGCTGCCGATAAACTCATCTTT. Residues: CACDGPVGGYAADKLIF.

About this clone itself: The protein held in TCRdb is that of a much larger clone and does not match this DNA's translation at residue 13, likely because of a read error; the protein shown is translated from the DNA. In nucleotides, the CDR3 is TGTGCCTGTGACACTCTAGGGATACTCCACACCGATGAACTCATCTTT. Protein product: CACDTLGILHTDELIF. The gene calls are TRDV2 and TRDJ1, with TRDD3 identical over 7 bases. The J gene is absent in TCRdb and was assigned here via DNA matching to germline. CDR1 GEAIGNYY and CDR2 EKD come from the germline V gene. The CDR3 has 16 amino acids.

Remarks on this clone: With only one base between it and a far larger clone, this is likely a read error. Other DNA sequences in this specimen translate into the identical CDR3. CDR3 nucleotides: TGTGCCTGTGACACGGTTGGTGGATACGACAACGATTACACCGATAAACTCATCTTT. This sequence encodes CACDTVGGYDNDYTDKLIF. The chain employs TRDV2 and TRDJ1, with 7 bases matching TRDD3. The J gene comes from matching the DNA to germline here; TCRdb lacks it. CDR3 length: 19 residues. The junction had 16 bases not matched to a gene; V was cut back by 1 base and J by 0 bases. Germline V gene lookup returns CDR1 GEAIGNYY and CDR2 EKD.

This clone has just a few counts. This DNA translates differently at residue 4 from the TCRdb protein, which is that of a much larger clone; a read error is likely, and the protein shown is the DNA's own translation. The chain joins TRDV2 to TRDJ1; 11 bases align to TRDD3. The J gene is not listed in TCRdb, so it was assigned here from a DNA match to germline. V lost 5 bases and J lost 4; bases outside the gene matches: 20. CDR3 length equals 19 residues. Looked up from germline, CDR1 is GEAIGNYY and CDR2 is EKD. The CDR3 reads CACGIVVPGGYRESDKLIF. The CDR3 nucleotides are TGTGCCTGTGGCATTGTCGTACCTGGGGGATACCGAGAGAGCGATAAACTCATCTTT.

To note about this clone: The junction differs from germline at one of its ends, possibly a read error. The rearrangement links TRDV1 to TRDJ1, with a weak D call TRDD2 (7 bases). The J gene was missing in TCRdb and was found by matching the end of the DNA to germline. Germline V lookup: CDR1 TSWWSYY, CDR2 QGS. The CDR3 has 21 residues. CDR3 in amino acids: CALGEGAFLRTWGFNTDKLIF. The CDR3 DNA follows: TGTGCTCTTGGGGAGGGGGCTTTCCTACGAACCTGGGGCTTCAACACAGATAAACTCATCTTT.

Regarding this clone: The TCRdb protein, from a much larger clone, departs from this DNA's translation at residue 12, likely by read error; the protein shown derives from the DNA. The gene calls are TRDV1 and TRDJ1, with D possibly TRDD2 on 6 matching bases. This CDR3 comprises 19 residues. Trimming removed 6 bases from V and 0 bases from J, with 26 bases in between. Germline V CDR1 and CDR2: TSWWSYY, QGS. The CDR3 DNA reads TGTGCTCTTGGATCTTCCTTCCCCGGTCATCCCACCCACACCGATAAACTCATCTTT. Protein sequence: CALGSSFPGHPTHTDKLIF.

Concerning this clone itself: The protein given by TCRdb reflects a much larger clone and differs at residue 9 from this DNA's translation, likely from a read error; the protein shown is the DNA's translation. The chain uses TRDV1 and TRDJ1; possibly TRDD3 for D (5 bases). Looked up from germline, CDR1 is TSWWSYY and CDR2 is QGS. Trimming took 0 bases from V and 4 from J, leaving 24 bases between them. CDR3 size: 19 residues. CDR3 bases: TGTGCTCTTGGGGAACTCCCCCAAGCTGGGCCGATGTCTAACGATAAACTCATCTTT. Protein sequence: CALGELPQAGPMSNDKLIF.

This clone was seen a handful of times. This likely stems from a read error, as it lies one base from a far larger clone. The same CDR3 also results from other DNA sequences found in this sample. V and J are TRDV1 and TRDJ1, with 9 bases aligning to TRDD3. The J gene is absent in TCRdb and was assigned here via DNA matching to germline. The CDR3 runs to 18 residues. The germline CDR1 and CDR2 sequences are TSWWSYY and QGS. V shed 3 bases and J 4 bases; nucleotides not matched to a gene: 15. The CDR3 spells CALGDHELGDSGNDKLIF. CDR3 coding DNA: TGTGCTCTTGGGGACCACGAACTGGGGGACAGTGGAAACGATAAACTCATCTTT.

Concerning this clone itself: TCRdb has a much larger clone's protein, which differs at residue 4 from the translation of this DNA, likely because of a read error; what is shown is the protein translated from the DNA. V usage is TRDV1 and J usage is TRDJ1; TRDD3 aligns across 10 bases. The germline V gene has CDR1 TSWWSYY and CDR2 QGS. The CDR3 length is 20 residues. The CDR3 nucleotides are TGTGCTCTTGAGGAACAGTGGCCTACCTGGGGGATAAGGTACACCGATAAACTCATCTTT. It translates to CALEEQWPTWGIRYTDKLIF.

Comment on this clone: A far larger clone is one base from this, pointing to a likely read error. This sample includes further DNA sequences coding for the same CDR3. The CDR3 protein is CALGEIPLTRFYYWGISDKLIF. In DNA form, the CDR3 reads TGTGCCCTTGGGGAAATCCCCCTAACCCGCTTTTATTACTGGGGGATAAGCGATAAACTCATCTTT. This sequence joins TRDV1 and TRDJ1; 11 bases align to TRDD3. The CDR3 spans 22 residues. The V gene's germline CDR1 is TSWWSYY and CDR2 QGS.

Concerning this clone: TCRdb's entry gives the protein of a much larger clone, which mismatches this DNA's translation at residue 11, likely from a read error; the protein reported here is translated from the DNA. The CDR3 region has the DNA TGTGCCTGTGACCCTCTCAGCGGCGCGGCAAAACTCTTCTTT. It yields the protein CACDPLSGAAKLFF. V and J are TRDV2 and TRDJ2, with no clear D. Here the J gene came from matching the DNA to germline, since TCRdb omits it. The V gene's germline CDR1 is GEAIGNYY and CDR2 EKD. V dropped 3 bases and J dropped 12 bases, with 19 bases sitting between them. The CDR3 sequence is 14 residues long.

The table lists this clone with a few counts. This DNA translates differently at residue 15 from the TCRdb protein, which is that of a much larger clone; a read error is likely, and the protein shown is the DNA's own translation. The chain uses TRDV1 and TRDJ1; 9 nucleotides agree with TRDD3. TCRdb lists no J gene, so it was determined here by aligning the DNA to germline. Looked up from germline, CDR1 is TSWWSYY and CDR2 is QGS. The CDR3 has 22 residues. Trimming removed 1 base from V and 0 bases from J; junction bases left unmatched: 21. The CDR3 spells CALGERLILRLLGDGYTDKLIF. In DNA form, the CDR3 reads TGTGCTCTTGGGGAACGTTTAATCCTACGTCTTCTGGGGGATGGGTACACCGATAAACTCATCTTT.

Remarks on this clone: This probably arose from a read error, given a far larger clone one base away. Other DNA sequences in the same sample also yield this CDR3. Called V gene: TRDV2; the J gene was not called; the table's D call TRDD3 went unverified against the DNA. The CDR3 loop spans 14 amino acids. Germline V gene sequence: CDR1 GEAIGNYY, CDR2 EKD. Written as DNA, the CDR3 is TGTGCCTGTGACACCGTAACGGGGAACGATAAACTAATCTTT. This encodes CACDTVTGNDKLIF.

This clone was seen a few times. Translating this DNA gives a protein that differs at residue 6 from the TCRdb one, which belongs to a much larger clone; a read error is likely, and the protein shown is this translation. V gene TRDV2 combines with J gene TRDJ2, with 9 nucleotides matching TRDD3. TCRdb does not report a J gene; here it was assigned by matching the DNA to germline references. CDR1 is GEAIGNYY and CDR2 is EKD in the germline V gene. The CDR3 runs 22 residues. With 3 bases clipped from V and 1 base from J, the junction kept 23 bases outside the gene matches. The CDR3: CACDRPTGGATKGSNLTAQLFF. CDR3 coding DNA: TGTGCCTGTGACCGTCCTACTGGGGGAGCCACTAAGGGGTCAAATTTGACAGCACAACTCTTCTTT.

In this sample, this clone turned up a few times. The protein TCRdb gives is from a much larger clone and does not agree with this DNA's translation at residue 3, likely a read error; the protein shown here comes from the DNA. The rearrangement joins TRDV2 to TRDJ1; D is unresolved. TCRdb carries no J gene annotation; the J gene was assigned here by matching the DNA with germline. CDR1 and CDR2 (germline): GEAIGNYY, EKD. The length of the CDR3 is 18 residues. The V and J ends lost 9 bases and 0 bases respectively, with 28 bases between them. The CDR3 loop is CASVQFSRYHPYTDKLIF. As DNA, the CDR3 is TGTGCCAGTGTCCAATTCTCGAGGTATCACCCTTACACCGATAAACTCATCTTT.

This clone was counted a few times. A single base is all that separates this from a far larger clone, so a read error is likely. Other DNA sequences within the sample encode an identical CDR3. The rearrangement joins TRDV1 to TRDJ1, with D tentatively TRDD2 or TRDD3 (5 bases each). The J gene comes from matching the DNA to germline here; TCRdb lacks it. The CDR3 has 15 amino acids. Per germline, CDR1 TSWWSYY and CDR2 QGS. The CDR3 region has the DNA TGCGCTCTTGGGGAACTACCCTTCTGCCCCGATAAACTCATCTTT. Protein sequence: CALGELPFCPDKLIF.

The sample holds a few counts of this clone. A read error likely explains this, since a far larger clone differs by one base. This sample also contains other DNA sequences that code for the same CDR3. This chain joins TRDV1 and TRDJ3, with D perhaps TRDD2 (5 bases). V lost 9 bases to trimming and J lost 2 bases, with 14 bases between them. The CDR3 contains 16 residues. Germline V CDR1 and CDR2: TSWWSYY, QGS. The CDR3 protein is CALNLRHTWDTRQMFF. The CDR3 nucleotides read TGTGCTCTAAACCTACGACACACCTGGGACACCCGACAGATGTTTTTC.

This clone was picked up a small number of times. This likely stems from a read error, as it lies one base from a far larger clone. Other nucleotide sequences in the sample specify the same CDR3. V usage is TRDV1 and J usage is TRDJ1; a weak D match, TRDD3 (6 bases). Germline CDR1 reads TSWWSYY; CDR2 reads QGS. CDR3 length: 22 residues. V was cut by 0 bases and J by 3 bases, with 32 bases left in between. Written as DNA, the CDR3 is TGTGCTCTTGGGGAACTTGGAGGGGACTTAGGCACTGGGAACTACCTTTCCGATAAACTCATCTTT. Encoded protein: CALGELGGDLGTGNYLSDKLIF.

About this clone itself: TCRdb's protein, taken from a much larger clone, differs from this DNA's translation at residue 3, likely owing to a read error; the protein displayed comes from the DNA. The chain uses TRDV2 and TRDJ1; TRDD3 matches 10 bases. TCRdb lists no J gene, so it was determined here by aligning the DNA to germline. Germline CDR1 is GEAIGNYY and CDR2 is EKD. The CDR3 runs to 18 residues. CDR3 nucleotide sequence: TGTGCCTATGACACAGTGGGTGGGGGATACCCGAACACCGATAAACTCATCTTT. The encoded protein is CAYDTVGGGYPNTDKLIF.

This clone came up a few times. The protein that TCRdb holds for this DNA derives from a much larger clone and differs from the translated DNA at residue 8, which likely indicates a read error; the protein shown here is translated from the DNA. The DNA for the CDR3 is TGTGCCTGTGACACGGGATCCTCCACTGGGCTACTTTACACCGATAAACTCATCTTT. It is translated as CACDTGSSTGLLYTDKLIF. The rearrangement uses TRDV2 and TRDJ1; possible D gene TRDD3, 6 bases. The J gene, not given by TCRdb, was assigned here from a germline match of the nucleotide sequence. Germline V lookup: CDR1 GEAIGNYY, CDR2 EKD. Trimming left V 1 base short and J 0 bases short, with 23 bases between. The CDR3 length is 19 residues.

This clone was observed a few times. The protein recorded in TCRdb matches a much larger clone and deviates from this DNA's translation at residue 11, suggesting a read error; the protein here is obtained by translating the DNA. The J gene is TRDJ1, the V gene TRDV1; D uncertain. Matching the DNA to germline supplied the J gene, which TCRdb does not give. Trimming stripped 2 bases from V and 0 bases from J, with 31 bases between. Germline values: CDR1 TSWWSYY, CDR2 QGS. This CDR3 spans 22 amino acids. The CDR3 sequence: CALGETARTPSDALMYTDKLIF. The CDR3 DNA sequence: TGTGCTCTTGGGGAAACGGCCCGGACCCCCTCAGACGCTCTGATGTACACCGATAAACTCATCTTT.

Note on this clone: TCRdb's protein for this DNA is that of a much larger clone and differs from the translation at residue 11, likely a read error; the protein shown is the DNA translation. The rearrangement uses TRDV2 and TRDJ1; 10 positions agree with TRDD3. TCRdb records no J gene; here it was assigned by comparing the DNA to germline. The junction had 9 bases not matched to a gene; V was cut back by 0 bases and J by 0 bases. This CDR3 comprises 18 residues. Germline V gives CDR1 GEAIGNYY, CDR2 EKD. The CDR3 loop is CACDTPGLGDQYTDKLIF. Here the CDR3 DNA reads TGTGCCTGTGACACCCCAGGACTGGGGGATCAGTACACCGATAAACTCATCTTT.

A remark on this clone: The TCRdb protein, from a much larger clone, departs from this DNA's translation at residue 5, likely by read error; the protein shown derives from the DNA. The V gene is TRDV2, the J gene TRDJ1; D remains unclear. The V end was cut by 3 bases, the J end by 1 base, with 11 bases between. There are 14 residues in the CDR3. Germline loops: CDR1 GEAIGNYY, CDR2 EKD. Here the CDR3 DNA reads TGTGCCTGTGACTCCCTCACCGTCACCGATAAACTCATCTTT. Its translation is CACDSLTVTDKLIF.

Concerning this clone: TCRdb lists the protein of a much larger clone for this DNA, which differs at residue 11, so this is likely a read error; the protein given here is translated from the DNA itself. DNA of the CDR3: TGTGCTCTTGGGGACTACCACCGCCCTACGTGCGATTGGACGGGCGCCACCGATAAACTCATCTTT. Amino acids: CALGDYHRPTCDWTGATDKLIF. The chain recombines TRDV1 with TRDJ1, with D perhaps matching TRDD2 (5 bases). Here the J gene came from matching the DNA to germline, since TCRdb omits it. There are 22 residues in the CDR3. Deletions cut 3 bases from V and 1 base from J, with 33 bases between. Germline V gene lookup returns CDR1 TSWWSYY and CDR2 QGS.

Notes on this clone: The translation of this DNA and the TCRdb protein of a much larger clone differ at residue 11, probably owing to a read error; the protein shown here is translated from the DNA. The J gene is TRDJ2, the V gene TRDV2; D is perhaps TRDD3 (6 bases). This CDR3 spans 14 amino acids. Germline lookup yields CDR1 GEAIGNYY and CDR2 EKD. The DNA for the CDR3 is TGTGCCTGTGACTCACTGGGTTTGACAGCAAAACTCTTCTTT. As protein: CACDSLGLTAKLFF.

To note about this clone: The mismatch at residue 5 between this DNA's translation and the TCRdb protein of a much larger clone likely reflects a read error; the protein shown is translated from the DNA. V usage is TRDV1 and J usage is TRDJ2, with TRDD3 identical over 8 bases. Since TCRdb gives no J gene, matching the DNA to germline was used here to assign it. V lost 4 bases, J lost 0 bases, and 16 bases stayed unmatched. Germline assignment: CDR1 TSWWSYY and CDR2 QGS. The CDR3 spans 20 residues. CDR3 bases: TGTGCTCTTGGGGGCCCTTTCCTCGGGATACGCGAGGCTTTGACAGCACAACTCTTCTTT. Amino acids: CALGGPFLGIREALTAQLFF.

This clone was seen a handful of times. The TCRdb record carries a much larger clone's protein, which differs from this DNA's translation at residue 15; a read error is the likely cause, and the protein listed here is the DNA translation. This rearrangement joins TRDV2 to TRDJ1, with 12 bases fitting TRDD3. The J gene, missing from TCRdb, was assigned here through DNA to germline matching. The CDR3 sequence is 18 residues long. Germline-derived CDR1 and CDR2 are GEAIGNYY and EKD. The chain's CDR3 is CACDPVLGDTTYTDRLIF. For the CDR3, the DNA is TGTGCCTGTGACCCGGTACTGGGGGATACTACTTACACCGATAGACTCATCTTT.